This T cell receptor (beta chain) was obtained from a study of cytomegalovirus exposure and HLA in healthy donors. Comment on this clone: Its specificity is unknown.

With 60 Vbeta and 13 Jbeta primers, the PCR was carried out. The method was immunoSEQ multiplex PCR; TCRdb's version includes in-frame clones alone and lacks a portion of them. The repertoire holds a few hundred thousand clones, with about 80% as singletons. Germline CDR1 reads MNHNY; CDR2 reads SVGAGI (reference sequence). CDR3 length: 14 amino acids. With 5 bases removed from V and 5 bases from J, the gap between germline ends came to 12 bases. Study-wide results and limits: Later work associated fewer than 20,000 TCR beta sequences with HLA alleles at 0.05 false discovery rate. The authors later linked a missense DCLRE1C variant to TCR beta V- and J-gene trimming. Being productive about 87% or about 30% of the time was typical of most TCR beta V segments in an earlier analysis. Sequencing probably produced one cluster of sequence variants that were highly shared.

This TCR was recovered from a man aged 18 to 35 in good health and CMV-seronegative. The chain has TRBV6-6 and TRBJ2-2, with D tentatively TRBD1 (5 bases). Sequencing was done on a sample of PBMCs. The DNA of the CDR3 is TGTGCCAGCAGTACTCAGGGAAATACCGGGGAGCTGTTTTTT. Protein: CASSTQGNTGELFF.